These 19 T cell receptor beta chains originate from one sample sequenced in a study of blood T cell repertoires in COVID-19. Sequencing was performed with immunoSEQ multiplex PCR; in TCRdb, only in-frame clones are kept and a portion is missing. The table has approximately 240,000 clones, 65% to 85% seen once. Material for sequencing was peripheral blood. These TCRs come from a woman aged 25 to 39 with COVID-19, enrolled during active disease.

The chain links TRBV6-6 to TRBJ2-7; TRBD2 matches at 8 bases. Germline CDR1 reads MNHNY; CDR2 reads SVGAGI (reference sequence). The J segment lost 1 base and the V segment lost 7 bases, leaving 9 bases of the junction unmatched. The CDR3 extends over 15 amino acids. The CDR3 nucleotides read TGTGCCAGCAAAAACGGGGGGGGCGCTTCCTACGAGCAGTACTTC. Residues: CASKNGGGASYEQYF.

CDR3 bases: TGTGCCAGCACCGACCGTCCTTCTAGCGGGAGGGTGAACACCGGGGAGCTGTTTTTT. This codes for CASTDRPSSGRVNTGELFF. J is TRBJ2-2 and V is TRBV9; 12 nucleotides align to TRBD2. Germline assignment: CDR1 SGDLS and CDR2 YYNGEE. With 6 bases clipped from V and 1 base from J, the junction kept 13 bases outside the gene matches. This CDR3 contains 19 residues.

The chain links TRBV5-1 to TRBJ2-5; D might be TRBD2 (6 bases). This CDR3 is built from 15 residues. V was clipped by 5 bases and J by 5 bases, with 19 bases between them. Germline V CDR1 and CDR2: SGHRS, YFSETQ. The CDR3 nucleotides read TGCGCCAGCAGTAATAGCGGAGTTCCAAAGGAGACCCAGTACTTC. Translated, it gives CASSNSGVPKETQYF.

This clone showed up just once. The J gene is TRBJ1-2, the V gene TRBV7-9, with D possibly TRBD1 on 6 matching bases. The germline CDR1 and CDR2 sequences are SEHNR and FQNEAQ (reference sequence). Trimming removed 6 bases from V and 3 bases from J, with 17 bases in between. This CDR3 has 15 amino acids. The CDR3 protein is CASSSTGTLYYGYTF. CDR3 DNA: TGTGCCAGCAGTTCAACAGGGACATTATACTATGGCTACACCTTC. The full variable domain, completed using reference TRBV7-9 and TRBJ1-2, is DTGVSQNPRHKITKRGQNVTFRCDPISEHNRLYWYRQTLGQGPEFLTYFQNEAQLEKSRLLSDRFSAERPKGSFSTLEIQRTEQGDSAMYLCASSSTGTLYYGYTFGSGTRLTVV.

The V and J genes are TRBV6-6 and TRBJ2-3; weak D call: TRBD1 (6 bases). There are 13 residues in the CDR3. The germline V gene encodes CDR1 MNHNY and CDR2 SVGAGI (reference sequence). The V gene lost 6 bases and the J gene lost 4 bases, with 11 bases spanning the gap. The CDR3 region is CASSPPGADTQYF. The CDR3 DNA follows: TGTGCCAGCAGCCCCCCAGGGGCAGATACGCAGTATTTT.

This clone showed up just a few times. The chain joins TRBV11-3 to TRBJ2-1; the match to TRBD2 covers 13 bases. CDR1 is SGHNT, CDR2 YENEEA, per germline. The V and J ends lost 5 bases and 9 bases, in that order; junction bases with no gene match: 13. CDR3 length equals 17 residues. CDR3 in amino acids: CASSPFGTSGADGEQFF. The CDR3 DNA reads TGTGCCAGCAGCCCCTTCGGGACTAGCGGGGCCGATGGTGAGCAGTTCTTC.

The chain couples TRBV19 to TRBJ1-3, with 7 bases fitting TRBD1. Trimming took 8 bases from V and 0 from J; bases not matched to a gene: 4. This CDR3 comprises 14 residues. The germline CDR1 and CDR2 sequences are LNHDA and SQIVND (reference sequence). The CDR3 sequence: CASLYRGSGNTIYF. The CDR3, as DNA: TGTGCCAGTCTTTACAGGGGCTCTGGAAACACCATATATTTT.

The CDR3 sequence: CASSLVQGSNTGELFF. In DNA, the CDR3 is TGTGCCAGCTCACTAGTCCAGGGGTCGAACACCGGGGAGCTGTTTTTT. The chain carries TRBV18 and TRBJ2-2; D possibly corresponds to TRBD1 (6 bases). The CDR3 loop spans 16 amino acids. With 4 bases removed from V and 0 bases from J, the gap between germline ends came to 12 bases. Germline CDR1 is KGHSH and CDR2 is LQKENI.

The V and J genes are TRBV5-4 and TRBJ1-2; D not resolved. Deletions cut 6 bases from V and 0 bases from J, with 18 bases between. The length of the CDR3 is 16 residues. CDR1 and CDR2 from the germline V gene are SGHNT and YYREEE (reference sequence). For the CDR3, the DNA is TGTGCCAGCACCTCACCCCAAAAGGGAGCTAACTATGGCTACACCTTC. This encodes CASTSPQKGANYGYTF.

The chain uses TRBV5-4 and TRBJ1-2; tentatively, D is TRBD1 (6 bases). The CDR3 spans 14 residues. CDR1 is SGHNT and CDR2 is YYREEE in the germline V gene (reference sequence). V was clipped by 4 bases and J by 5 bases, with 15 bases between them. The CDR3 region is CASSTRGGWYGYTF. In DNA, the CDR3 is TGTGCCAGCAGCACCCGCGGGGGCTGGTATGGCTACACCTTC.

The chain uses TRBV9 and TRBJ2-7; D might be TRBD2 (8 bases). CDR3 size: 15 residues. Between the trimmed V and J ends, which lost 3 bases and 2 bases, there was a span of 15 bases. Germline CDR1 reads SGDLS; CDR2 reads YYNGEE. CDR3 DNA: TGTGCCAGCAGCGCCGGGGGGGACAGAGCCTACGAGCAGTACTTC. Translating gives CASSAGGDRAYEQYF.

The chain uses TRBV19 and TRBJ2-7; 8 positions match TRBD1. The CDR3 covers 15 residues. The trim removed 3 bases at V and 5 bases at J, leaving 9 bases unmatched. Germline V gene lookup returns CDR1 LNHDA and CDR2 SQIVND (reference sequence). The chain's CDR3 is CASSIVSDRGHEQYF. DNA for the CDR3: TGTGCCAGTAGTATTGTGTCCGACAGGGGCCACGAGCAGTACTTC.

The V gene is TRBV7-7, the J gene TRBJ2-5, with 9 bases aligning to TRBD1. There are 16 residues in the CDR3. The junction had 8 bases not matched to a gene; V was cut back by 5 bases and J by 1 base. Germline CDR1 is SSHAT and CDR2 is FNYEAQ (reference sequence). This chain's CDR3 is CASSRTGTGPQETQYF. The CDR3, as DNA: TGTGCCAGCAGCCGAACCGGGACAGGGCCCCAAGAGACCCAGTACTTC.

This chain uses TRBV5-6 with TRBJ1-1; D unresolved. Germline V gene sequence: CDR1 SGHDT, CDR2 YYEEEE. The V end lost 2 bases, the J end lost 5 bases, and 13 bases lay between the germline ends. This CDR3 region has 14 residues. In nucleotides, the CDR3 is TGTGCCAGCAGCTTAAGAGGTATCGGGACTGAAGCTTTCTTT. As protein: CASSLRGIGTEAFF.

V usage is TRBV11-2 and J usage is TRBJ2-4; TRBD2 is a possible D gene (5 bases). From germline, CDR1 is SGHAT and CDR2 FQNNGV. The CDR3 spans 13 residues. V lost 1 base and J 7 bases, leaving 8 bases between the germline ends. The CDR3 region is CASSLVTGNIQYF. The CDR3 DNA is TGTGCCAGCAGCTTAGTTACGGGGAACATTCAGTACTTC.

There are a few counts of this clone. The CDR3 region is CASSQEGQGYYTEAFF. The CDR3, as DNA: TGCGCCAGCAGCCAGGAGGGACAGGGGTATTACACTGAAGCTTTCTTT. The rearrangement joins TRBV4-3 to TRBJ1-1, with 10 bases identical to TRBD1. The CDR3 sequence is 16 residues long. After removal of 3 bases from V and 3 bases from J, the junction contained 7 bases not matched to a gene. The germline V gene encodes CDR1 LGHNA and CDR2 YSLEER.

CDR3 loop: CASSPQRTSTPYEQYF. The CDR3 DNA is TGTGCCAGCAGCCCCCAGAGGACTAGTACCCCCTACGAGCAGTACTTC. The chain uses TRBV9 and TRBJ2-7, with 7 bases fitting TRBD2. The CDR3 runs to 16 residues. With 4 bases clipped from V and 2 bases from J, the junction kept 12 bases outside the gene matches. Germline V gene sequence: CDR1 SGDLS, CDR2 YYNGEE.

The J gene is TRBJ2-3, the V gene TRBV9; no clear D. The CDR3 has 11 residues. Trimming shortened V by 2 bases and J by 6 bases, and 4 bases separated the two germline ends. Germline loops: CDR1 SGDLS, CDR2 YYNGEE. The CDR3 region has the DNA TGTGCCAGCAGCGTTCAGGATACGCAGTATTTT. Translated, it gives CASSVQDTQYF.

The chain is built from TRBV5-5 and TRBJ1-2, with D perhaps TRBD1 (5 bases). The CDR3 length is 15 residues. V lost 1 base and J 4 bases, leaving 14 bases between the germline ends. Looked up from germline, CDR1 is SGHKS and CDR2 is YYEKEE (reference sequence). The DNA for the CDR3 is TGTGCCAGCAGCTTGCATTTAGGGGTGAGCTATGGCTACACCTTC. Translated: CASSLHLGVSYGYTF.